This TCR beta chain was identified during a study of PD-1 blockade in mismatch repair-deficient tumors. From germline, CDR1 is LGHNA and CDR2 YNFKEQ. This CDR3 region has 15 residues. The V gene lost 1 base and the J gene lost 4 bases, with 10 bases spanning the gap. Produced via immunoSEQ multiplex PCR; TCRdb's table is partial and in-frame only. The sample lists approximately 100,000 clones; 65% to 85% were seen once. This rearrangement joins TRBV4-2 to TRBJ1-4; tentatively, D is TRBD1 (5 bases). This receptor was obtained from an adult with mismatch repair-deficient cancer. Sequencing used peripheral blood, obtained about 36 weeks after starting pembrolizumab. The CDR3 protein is CASSQAGLYNEKLFF. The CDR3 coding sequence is TGTGCCAGCAGCCAAGCGGGACTTTATAATGAAAAACTGTTTTTT.